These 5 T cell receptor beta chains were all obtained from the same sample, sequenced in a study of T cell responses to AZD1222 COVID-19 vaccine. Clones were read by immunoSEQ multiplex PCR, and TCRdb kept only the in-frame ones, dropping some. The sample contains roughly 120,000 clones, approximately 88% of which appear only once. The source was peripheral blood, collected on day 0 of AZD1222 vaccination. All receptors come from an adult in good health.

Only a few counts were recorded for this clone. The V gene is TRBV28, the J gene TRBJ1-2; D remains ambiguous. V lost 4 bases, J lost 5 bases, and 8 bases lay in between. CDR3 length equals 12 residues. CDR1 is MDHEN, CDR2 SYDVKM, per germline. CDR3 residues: CASSSLHYGYTF. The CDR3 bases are TGTGCCAGCAGTTCCCTCCATTATGGCTACACCTTC.

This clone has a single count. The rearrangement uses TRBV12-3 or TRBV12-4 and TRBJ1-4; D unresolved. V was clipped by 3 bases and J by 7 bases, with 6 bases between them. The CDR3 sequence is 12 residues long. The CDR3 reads CASSLNSEKLFF. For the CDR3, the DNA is TGTGCCAGCAGTTTGAATTCTGAAAAACTGTTTTTT.

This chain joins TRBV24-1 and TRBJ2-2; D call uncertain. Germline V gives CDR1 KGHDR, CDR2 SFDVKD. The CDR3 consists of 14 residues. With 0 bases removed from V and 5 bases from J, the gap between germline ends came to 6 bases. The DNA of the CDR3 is TGTGCCACCAGTGATTTGCCGCTGACCGGGGAGCTGTTTTTT. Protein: CATSDLPLTGELFF.

CDR3 residues: CASSQDWPGQGFTEAFF. Here the CDR3 DNA reads TGCGCCAGCAGCCAAGACTGGCCGGGACAGGGGTTCACTGAAGCTTTCTTT. The rearrangement joins TRBV4-3 to TRBJ1-1, with 10 positions matching TRBD1. This CDR3 contains 17 residues. The V gene's germline CDR1 is LGHNA and CDR2 YSLEER. With V trimmed by 0 bases and J by 4 bases, 8 bases remained unmatched.

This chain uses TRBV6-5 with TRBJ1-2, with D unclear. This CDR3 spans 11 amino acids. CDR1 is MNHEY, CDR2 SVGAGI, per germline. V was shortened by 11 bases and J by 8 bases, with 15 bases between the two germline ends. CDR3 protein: CAAGPGLGYTF. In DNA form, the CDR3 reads TGTGCCGCCGGCCCCGGCCTGGGCTACACCTTC.